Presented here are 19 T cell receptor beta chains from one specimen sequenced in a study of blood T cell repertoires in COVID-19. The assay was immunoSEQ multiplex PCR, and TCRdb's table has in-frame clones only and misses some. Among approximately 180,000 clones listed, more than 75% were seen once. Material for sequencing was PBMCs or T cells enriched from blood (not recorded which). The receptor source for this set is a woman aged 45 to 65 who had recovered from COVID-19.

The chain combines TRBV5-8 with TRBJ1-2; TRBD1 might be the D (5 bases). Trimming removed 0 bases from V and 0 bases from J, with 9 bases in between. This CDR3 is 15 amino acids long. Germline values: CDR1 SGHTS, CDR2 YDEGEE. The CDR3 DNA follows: TGTGCCAGCAGCTTGGGACAGCGTCCTAACTATGGCTACACCTTC. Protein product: CASSLGQRPNYGYTF.

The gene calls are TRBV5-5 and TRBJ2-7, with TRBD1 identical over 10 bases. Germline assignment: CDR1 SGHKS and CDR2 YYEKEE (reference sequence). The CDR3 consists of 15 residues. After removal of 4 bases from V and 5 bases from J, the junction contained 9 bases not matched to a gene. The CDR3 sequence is CASSHQDRGVHEQYF. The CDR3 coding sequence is TGTGCCAGCAGCCACCAGGACAGGGGGGTTCACGAGCAGTACTTC.

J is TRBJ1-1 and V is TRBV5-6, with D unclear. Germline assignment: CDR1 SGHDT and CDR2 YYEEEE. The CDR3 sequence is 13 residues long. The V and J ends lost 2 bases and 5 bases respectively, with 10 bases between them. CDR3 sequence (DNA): TGTGCCAGCAGCTTCAGCCGAGGAACTGAAGCTTTCTTT. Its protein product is CASSFSRGTEAFF.

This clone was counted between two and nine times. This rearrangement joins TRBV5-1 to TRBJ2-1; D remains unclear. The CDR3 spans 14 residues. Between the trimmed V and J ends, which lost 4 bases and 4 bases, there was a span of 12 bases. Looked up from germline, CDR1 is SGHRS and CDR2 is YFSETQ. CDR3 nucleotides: TGCGCCAGCAGCCCGGTTGAGGATTACAATGAGCAGTTCTTC. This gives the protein CASSPVEDYNEQFF.

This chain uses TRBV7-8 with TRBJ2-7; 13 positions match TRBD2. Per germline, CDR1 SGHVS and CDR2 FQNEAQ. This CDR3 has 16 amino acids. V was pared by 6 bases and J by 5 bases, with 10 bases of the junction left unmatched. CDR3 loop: CASSPTSGRPDHEQYF. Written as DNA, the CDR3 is TGTGCCAGCAGTCCGACTAGCGGGAGGCCCGACCACGAGCAGTACTTC.

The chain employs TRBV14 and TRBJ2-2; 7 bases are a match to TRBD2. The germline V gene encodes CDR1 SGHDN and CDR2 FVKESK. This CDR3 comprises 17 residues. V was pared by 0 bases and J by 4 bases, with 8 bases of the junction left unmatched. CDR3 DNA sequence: TGTGCCAGCAGCCAAGATCTTCTGTCGGGAGGCACCGGGGAGCTGTTTTTT. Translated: CASSQDLLSGGTGELFF.

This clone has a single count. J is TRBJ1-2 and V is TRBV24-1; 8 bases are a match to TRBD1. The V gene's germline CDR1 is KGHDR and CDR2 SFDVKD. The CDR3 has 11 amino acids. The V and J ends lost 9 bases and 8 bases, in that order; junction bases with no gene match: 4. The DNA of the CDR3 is TGTGCCACCGGACAGGGAGGGGGCTACACCTTC. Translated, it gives CATGQGGGYTF.

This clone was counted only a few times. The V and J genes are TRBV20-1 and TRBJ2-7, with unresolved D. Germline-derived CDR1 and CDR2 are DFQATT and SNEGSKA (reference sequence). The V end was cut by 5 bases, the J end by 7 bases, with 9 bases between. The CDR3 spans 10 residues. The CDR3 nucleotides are TGCAGTGCTTCGAGATTTGAGCAGTACTTC. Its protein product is CSASRFEQYF.

CDR3 sequence (DNA): TGTGCCAGCCGAAGCCCAGGGGGACATGAGCAGTTCTTC. It encodes CASRSPGGHEQFF. The chain combines TRBV27 with TRBJ2-1, with 7 bases matching TRBD1. Germline values: CDR1 MNHEY, CDR2 SMNVEV (reference sequence). The CDR3 extends over 13 amino acids. V shed 8 bases and J 8 bases; nucleotides not matched to a gene: 9.

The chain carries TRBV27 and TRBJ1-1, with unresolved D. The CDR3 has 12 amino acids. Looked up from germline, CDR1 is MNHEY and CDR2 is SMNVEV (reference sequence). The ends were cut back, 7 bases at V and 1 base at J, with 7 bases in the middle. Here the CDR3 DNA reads TGTGCCAGCATGTCCCAGAACACTGAAGCTTTCTTT. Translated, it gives CASMSQNTEAFF.

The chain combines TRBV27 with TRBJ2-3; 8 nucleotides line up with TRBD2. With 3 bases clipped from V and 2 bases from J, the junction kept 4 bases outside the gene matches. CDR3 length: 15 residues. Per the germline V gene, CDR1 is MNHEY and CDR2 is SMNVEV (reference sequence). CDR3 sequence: CASSLTSVTTDTQYF. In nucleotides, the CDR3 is TGTGCCAGCAGTTTGACTAGCGTAACCACAGATACGCAGTATTTT.

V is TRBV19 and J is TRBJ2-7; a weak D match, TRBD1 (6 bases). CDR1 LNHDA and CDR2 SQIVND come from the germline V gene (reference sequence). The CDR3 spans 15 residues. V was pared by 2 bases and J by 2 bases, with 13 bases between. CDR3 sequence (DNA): TGTGCCAGTAGTATACAACGGGACACAGCCTACGAGCAGTACTTC. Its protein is CASSIQRDTAYEQYF.

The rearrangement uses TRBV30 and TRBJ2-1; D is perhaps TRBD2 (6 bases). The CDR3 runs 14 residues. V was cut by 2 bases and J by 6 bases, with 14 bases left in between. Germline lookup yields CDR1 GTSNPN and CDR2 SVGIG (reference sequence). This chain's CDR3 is CAWSNGGAPNEQFF. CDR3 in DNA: TGTGCCTGGAGTAACGGCGGGGCCCCCAATGAGCAGTTCTTC.

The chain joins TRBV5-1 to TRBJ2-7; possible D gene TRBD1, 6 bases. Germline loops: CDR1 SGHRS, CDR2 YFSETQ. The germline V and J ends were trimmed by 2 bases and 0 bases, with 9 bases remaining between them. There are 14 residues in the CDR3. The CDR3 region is CASSLRDNSYEQYF. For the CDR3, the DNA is TGCGCCAGCAGCTTAAGGGACAACTCCTACGAGCAGTACTTC.

DNA of the CDR3: TGTGCCAGCACAAGGACAGGGGGCACCAACACTGAAGCTTTCTTT. Protein: CASTRTGGTNTEAFF. The genes are TRBV2 and TRBJ1-1; 11 bases are a match to TRBD1. CDR1 is SNHLY and CDR2 is FYNNEI in the germline V gene. Trimming at V came to 7 bases and at J to 2 bases, leaving 6 bases not matched to a gene. The CDR3 sequence is 15 residues long.

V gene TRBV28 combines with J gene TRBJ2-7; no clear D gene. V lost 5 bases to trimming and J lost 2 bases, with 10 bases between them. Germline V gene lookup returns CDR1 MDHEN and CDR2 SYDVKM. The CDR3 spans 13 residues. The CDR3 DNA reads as TGTGCCAGCAGTGAACAGCCACCCTACGAGCAGTACTTC. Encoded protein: CASSEQPPYEQYF.

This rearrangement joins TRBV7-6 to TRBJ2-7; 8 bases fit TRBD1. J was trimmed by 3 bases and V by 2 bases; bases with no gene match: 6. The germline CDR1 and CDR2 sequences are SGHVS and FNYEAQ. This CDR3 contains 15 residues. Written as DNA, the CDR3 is TGTGCCAGCAGCTTACGGACAGGGAGCTTCTACGAGCAGTACTTC. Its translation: CASSLRTGSFYEQYF.

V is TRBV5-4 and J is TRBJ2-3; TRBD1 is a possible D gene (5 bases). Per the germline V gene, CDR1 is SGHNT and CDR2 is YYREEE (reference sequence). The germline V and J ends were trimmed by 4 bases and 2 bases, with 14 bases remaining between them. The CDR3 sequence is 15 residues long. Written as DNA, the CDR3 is TGTGCCAGCAGCCCCCAGGGTAGCTTCACAGATACGCAGTATTTT. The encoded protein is CASSPQGSFTDTQYF.

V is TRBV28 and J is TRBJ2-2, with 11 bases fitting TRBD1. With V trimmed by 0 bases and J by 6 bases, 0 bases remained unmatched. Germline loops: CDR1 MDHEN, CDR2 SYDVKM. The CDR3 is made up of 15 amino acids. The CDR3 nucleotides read TGTGCCAGCAGTTTATGGGACAGGGGGCCCGGGGAGCTGTTTTTT. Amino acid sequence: CASSLWDRGPGELFF.